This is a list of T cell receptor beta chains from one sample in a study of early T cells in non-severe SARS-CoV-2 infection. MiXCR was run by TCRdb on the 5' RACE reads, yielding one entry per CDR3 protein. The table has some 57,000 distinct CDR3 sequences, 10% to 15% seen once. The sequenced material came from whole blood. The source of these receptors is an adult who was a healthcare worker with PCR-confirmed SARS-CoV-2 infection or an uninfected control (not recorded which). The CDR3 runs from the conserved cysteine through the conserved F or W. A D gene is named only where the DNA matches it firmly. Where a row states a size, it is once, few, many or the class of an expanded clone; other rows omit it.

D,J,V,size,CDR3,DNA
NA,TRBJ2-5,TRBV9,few,CASSVDETQYF,TGTGCCAGCAGCGTAGACGAGACCCAGTACTTC
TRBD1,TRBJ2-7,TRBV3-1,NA,CASSQKGQASYEQYF,TGTGCCAGCAGCCAAAAGGGACAGGCCTCCTACGAGCAGTACTTC
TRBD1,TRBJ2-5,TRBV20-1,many,CSASRRDSEYF,TGCAGTGCAAGTCGACGGGACAGCGAGTACTTC
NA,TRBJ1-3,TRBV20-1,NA,CSARDPQGNGNSIYF,TGCAGTGCTAGAGATCCTCAAGGGAATGGAAACTCCATATATTTT
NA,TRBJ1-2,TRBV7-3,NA,CASSFGGIDGYTF,TGTGCCAGCAGCTTTGGCGGTATTGATGGCTACACCTTC
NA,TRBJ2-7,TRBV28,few,CASSSTGTPPYEQYF,TGTGCCAGCAGTTCGACCGGGACCCCCCCTTACGAGCAGTACTTC
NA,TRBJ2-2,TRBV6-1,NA,CASSVWGAMRNTGELFF,TGTGCCAGCAGTGTTTGGGGGGCAATGAGGAACACCGGGGAGCTGTTTTTT
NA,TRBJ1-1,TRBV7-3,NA,CASSRGLNTEAFF,TGTGCCAGCAGCCGGGGCCTGAACACTGAAGCTTTCTTT
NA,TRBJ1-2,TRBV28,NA,CASSLRLANHPYTF,TGTGCCAGCAGTTTACGGTTGGCAAATCATCCCTACACCTTC
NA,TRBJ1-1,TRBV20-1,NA,CSAGGNTEAFF,TGCAGTGCTGGGGGAAACACTGAAGCTTTCTTT
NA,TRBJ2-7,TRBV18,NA,CASSPGQYEQYF,TGTGCCAGCTCACCAGGACAGTACGAGCAGTACTTC
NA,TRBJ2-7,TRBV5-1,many,CASSFIMNGMSYEQYF,TGCGCCAGCAGCTTTATAATGAACGGGATGTCCTACGAGCAGTACTTC
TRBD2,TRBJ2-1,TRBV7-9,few,CASSLGAGGPNEKFF,TGTGCCAGCAGCTTAGGAGCGGGAGGGCCCAATGAGAAGTTCTTC
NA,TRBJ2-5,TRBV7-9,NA,CASSHNGYPETQYF,TGTGCCAGCAGTCATAATGGGTATCCTGAGACCCAGTACTTC
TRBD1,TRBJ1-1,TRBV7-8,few,CASSLLGGTASEAFF,TGTGCCAGCAGCCTTTTGGGCGGGACAGCAAGTGAAGCTTTCTTT
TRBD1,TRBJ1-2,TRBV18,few,CASSPTGINYGYTF,TGTGCCAGCTCACCGACAGGGATTAACTATGGCTACACCTTC
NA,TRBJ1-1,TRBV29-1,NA,CSVVSPAEAFF,TGCAGCGTTGTATCGCCCGCCGAAGCTTTCTTT
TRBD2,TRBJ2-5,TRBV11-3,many,CASSPGGGKTQYF,TGTGCCAGCAGCCCCGGGGGGGGGAAGACCCAGTACTTC
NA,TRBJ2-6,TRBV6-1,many,CASQMDLSGANVLTF,TGTGCCAGCCAAATGGATCTCTCTGGGGCCAACGTCCTGACTTTC
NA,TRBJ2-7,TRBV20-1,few,CSAHPLKAGKNRGYEQYF,TGCAGTGCCCACCCGCTTAAAGCAGGGAAAAATAGGGGATACGAGCAGTACTTC
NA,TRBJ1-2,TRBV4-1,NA,CASSQVDAGDGYTF,TGCGCCAGCAGCCAAGTCGACGCAGGGGATGGCTACACCTTC
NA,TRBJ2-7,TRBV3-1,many,CASSSSGLRTLEQYF,TGTGCCAGCAGCTCATCGGGCCTTAGGACCCTCGAGCAGTACTTC
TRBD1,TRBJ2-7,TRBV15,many,CATSRAIDRDHEQYF,TGTGCCACCAGCAGAGCTATAGACAGGGACCACGAGCAGTACTTC
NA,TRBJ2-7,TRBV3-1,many,CASSPSGTTYEQYF,TGTGCCAGCAGCCCAAGCGGGACAACCTACGAGCAGTACTTC
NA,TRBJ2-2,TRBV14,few,CASSQLNWGSGELFF,TGTGCCAGCAGCCAACTCAACTGGGGATCTGGGGAGCTGTTTTTT
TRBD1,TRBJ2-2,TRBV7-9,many,CASSFRDRDTGELFF,TGTGCCAGCAGCTTCCGGGACAGGGACACCGGGGAGCTGTTTTTT